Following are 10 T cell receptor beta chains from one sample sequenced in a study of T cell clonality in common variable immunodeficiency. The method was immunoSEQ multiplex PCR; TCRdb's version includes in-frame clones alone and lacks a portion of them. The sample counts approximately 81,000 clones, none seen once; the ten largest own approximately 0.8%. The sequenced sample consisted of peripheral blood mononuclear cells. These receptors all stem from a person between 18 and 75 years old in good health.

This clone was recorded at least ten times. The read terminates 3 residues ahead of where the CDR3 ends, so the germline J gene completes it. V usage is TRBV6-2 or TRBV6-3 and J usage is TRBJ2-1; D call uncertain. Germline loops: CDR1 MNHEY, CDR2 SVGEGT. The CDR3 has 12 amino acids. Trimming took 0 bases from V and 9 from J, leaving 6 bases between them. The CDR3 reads CASSYSNSEQFF. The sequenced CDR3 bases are TGTGCCAGCAGTTACTCGAATAGTGAG.

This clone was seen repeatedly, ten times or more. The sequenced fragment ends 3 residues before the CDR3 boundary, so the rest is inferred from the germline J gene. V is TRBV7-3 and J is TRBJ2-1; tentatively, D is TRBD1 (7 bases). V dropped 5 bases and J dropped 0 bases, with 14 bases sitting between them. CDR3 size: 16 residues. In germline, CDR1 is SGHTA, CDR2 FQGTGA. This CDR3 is CASSLGGDSSYNEQFF. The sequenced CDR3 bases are TGTGCCAGCAGCCTCGGCGGGGACAGCTCCTACAATGAG.

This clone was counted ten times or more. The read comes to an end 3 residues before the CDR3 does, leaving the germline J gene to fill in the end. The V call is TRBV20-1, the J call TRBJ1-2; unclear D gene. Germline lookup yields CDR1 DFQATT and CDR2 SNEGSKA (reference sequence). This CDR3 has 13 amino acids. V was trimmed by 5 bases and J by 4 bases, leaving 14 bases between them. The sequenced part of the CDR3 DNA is TGCAGTGCTCGGGCCGGGGTTAGCTATGGC. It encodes CSARAGVSYG. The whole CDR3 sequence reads CSARAGVSYGYTF.

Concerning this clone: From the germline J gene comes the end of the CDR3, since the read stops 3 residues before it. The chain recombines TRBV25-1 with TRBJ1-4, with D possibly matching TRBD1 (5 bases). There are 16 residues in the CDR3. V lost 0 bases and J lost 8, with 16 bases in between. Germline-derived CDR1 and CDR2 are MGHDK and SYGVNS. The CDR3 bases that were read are TGTGCCAGCAGTGAATATTCGGGCAGGGTTGGGGAAAAA. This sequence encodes CASSEYSGRVGEK. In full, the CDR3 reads CASSEYSGRVGEKLFF.

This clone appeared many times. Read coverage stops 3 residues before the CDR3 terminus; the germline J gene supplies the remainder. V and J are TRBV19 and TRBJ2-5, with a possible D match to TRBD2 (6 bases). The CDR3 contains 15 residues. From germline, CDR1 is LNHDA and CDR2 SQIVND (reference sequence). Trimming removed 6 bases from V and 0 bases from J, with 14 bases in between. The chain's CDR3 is CASSPGTLYQETQYF. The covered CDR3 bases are TGTGCCAGTAGCCCCGGGACTTTGTACCAAGAGACC.

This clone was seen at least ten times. CDR3 protein: CASSPQNEKLFF. Incomplete CDR3 DNA: TGTGCCAGCTCACCTCAAAATGAAAAA. The chain has TRBV18 and TRBJ1-4; no definite D call. The observed sequence ends 3 residues before the CDR3 terminus, with the missing tail filled in from the germline J gene. The V gene lost 3 bases and the J gene lost 5 bases, with 4 bases spanning the gap. The V gene's germline CDR1 is KGHSH and CDR2 LQKENI. The CDR3 extends over 12 amino acids.

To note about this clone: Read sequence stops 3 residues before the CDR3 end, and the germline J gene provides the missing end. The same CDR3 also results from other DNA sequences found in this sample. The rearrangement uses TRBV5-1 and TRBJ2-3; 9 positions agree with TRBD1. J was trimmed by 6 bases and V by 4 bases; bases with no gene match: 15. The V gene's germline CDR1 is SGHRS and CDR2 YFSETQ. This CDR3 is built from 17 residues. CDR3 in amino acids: CASSLPTTGGTKDTQYF. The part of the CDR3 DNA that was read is TGCGCCAGCAGCCTGCCCACGACAGGGGGTACAAAGGATACG.

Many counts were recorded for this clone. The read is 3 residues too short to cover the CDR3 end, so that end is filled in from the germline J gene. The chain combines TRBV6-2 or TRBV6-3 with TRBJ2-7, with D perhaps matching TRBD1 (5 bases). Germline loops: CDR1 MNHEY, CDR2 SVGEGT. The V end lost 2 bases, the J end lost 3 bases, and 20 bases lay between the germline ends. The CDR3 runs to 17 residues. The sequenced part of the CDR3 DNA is TGTGCCAGCAGTTACGCCCTTTTAGAGACAGTGAACTACGAG. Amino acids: CASSYALLETVNYE. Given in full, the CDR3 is CASSYALLETVNYEQYF.

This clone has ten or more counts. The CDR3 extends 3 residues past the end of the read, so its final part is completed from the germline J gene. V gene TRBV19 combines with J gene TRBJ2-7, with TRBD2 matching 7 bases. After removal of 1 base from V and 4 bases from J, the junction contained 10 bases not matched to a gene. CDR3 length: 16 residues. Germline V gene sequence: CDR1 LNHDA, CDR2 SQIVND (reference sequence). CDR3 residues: CASSIGGLASGYEQYF. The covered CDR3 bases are TGTGCCAGTAGTATAGGCGGGCTTGCTAGCGGTTACGAG.

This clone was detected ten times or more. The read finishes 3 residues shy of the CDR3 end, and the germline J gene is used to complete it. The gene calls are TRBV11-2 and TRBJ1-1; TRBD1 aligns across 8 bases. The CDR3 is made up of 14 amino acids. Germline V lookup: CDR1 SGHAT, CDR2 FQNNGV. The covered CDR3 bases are TGTGCCAGCAGCTCGGGACAGGTCTTGGCCGGA. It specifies CASSSGQVLAG. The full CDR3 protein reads CASSSGQVLAGAFF.